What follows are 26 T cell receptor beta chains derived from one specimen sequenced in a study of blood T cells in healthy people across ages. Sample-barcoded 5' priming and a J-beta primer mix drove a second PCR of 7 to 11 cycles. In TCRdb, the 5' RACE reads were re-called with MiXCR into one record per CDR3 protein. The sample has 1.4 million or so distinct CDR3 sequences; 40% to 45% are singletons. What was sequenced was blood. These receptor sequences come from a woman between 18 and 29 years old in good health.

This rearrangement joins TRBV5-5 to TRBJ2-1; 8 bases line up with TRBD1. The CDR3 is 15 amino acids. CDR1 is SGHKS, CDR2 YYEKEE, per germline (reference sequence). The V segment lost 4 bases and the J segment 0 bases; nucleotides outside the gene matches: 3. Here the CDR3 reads CASSADRVSYNEQFF. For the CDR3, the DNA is TGTGCCAGCAGCGCGGACAGGGTCTCCTACAATGAGCAGTTCTTC.

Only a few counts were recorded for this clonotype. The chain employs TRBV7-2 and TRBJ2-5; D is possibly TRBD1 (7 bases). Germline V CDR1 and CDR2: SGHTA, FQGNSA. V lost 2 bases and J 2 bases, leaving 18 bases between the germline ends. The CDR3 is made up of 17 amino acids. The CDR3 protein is CASSLRWSGGHQETQYF. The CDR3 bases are TGTGCCAGCAGCTTAAGGTGGTCAGGGGGGCATCAAGAGACCCAGTACTTC.

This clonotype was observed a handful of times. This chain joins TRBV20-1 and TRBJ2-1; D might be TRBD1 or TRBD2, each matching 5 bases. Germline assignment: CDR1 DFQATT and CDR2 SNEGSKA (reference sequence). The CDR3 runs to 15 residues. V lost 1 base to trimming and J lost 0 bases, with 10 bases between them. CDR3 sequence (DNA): TGCAGTGCTAGAGGGGGGTTTAGCTCCTACAATGAGCAGTTCTTC. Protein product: CSARGGFSSYNEQFF.

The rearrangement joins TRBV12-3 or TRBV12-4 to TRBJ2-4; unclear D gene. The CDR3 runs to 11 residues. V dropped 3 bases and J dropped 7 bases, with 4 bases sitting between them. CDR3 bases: TGTGCCAGCAGTTTTTGGAACATTCAGTACTTC. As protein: CASSFWNIQYF.

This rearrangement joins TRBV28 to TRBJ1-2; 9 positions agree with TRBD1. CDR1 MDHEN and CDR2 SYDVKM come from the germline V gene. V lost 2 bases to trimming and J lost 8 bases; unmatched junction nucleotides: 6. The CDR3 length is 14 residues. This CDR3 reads CASSLSTGGLGYTF. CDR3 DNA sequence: TGTGCCAGCAGTTTAAGTACAGGGGGCTTGGGCTACACCTTC.

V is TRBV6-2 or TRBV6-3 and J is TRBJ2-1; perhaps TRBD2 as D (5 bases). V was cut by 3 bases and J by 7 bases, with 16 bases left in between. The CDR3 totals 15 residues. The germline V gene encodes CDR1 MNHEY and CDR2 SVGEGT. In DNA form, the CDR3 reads TGTGCCAGCAGTTATTTAGCGCCTCGGCAAAATGAGCAGTTCTTC. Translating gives CASSYLAPRQNEQFF.

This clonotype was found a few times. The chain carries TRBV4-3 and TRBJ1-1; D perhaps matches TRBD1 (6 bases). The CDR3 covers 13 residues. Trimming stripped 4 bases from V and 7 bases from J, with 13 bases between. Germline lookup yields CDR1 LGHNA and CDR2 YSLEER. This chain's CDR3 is CASSPLGGLEAFF. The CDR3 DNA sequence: TGCGCCAGCAGCCCCCTTGGGGGGCTTGAAGCTTTCTTT.

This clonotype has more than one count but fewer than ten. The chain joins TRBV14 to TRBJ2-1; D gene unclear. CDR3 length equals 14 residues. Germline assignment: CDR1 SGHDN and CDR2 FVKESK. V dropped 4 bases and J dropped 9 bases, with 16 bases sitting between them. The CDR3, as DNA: TGTGCCAGCAGCCTCCGACTCCAAGGCGGTGAGCAGTTCTTC. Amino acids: CASSLRLQGGEQFF.

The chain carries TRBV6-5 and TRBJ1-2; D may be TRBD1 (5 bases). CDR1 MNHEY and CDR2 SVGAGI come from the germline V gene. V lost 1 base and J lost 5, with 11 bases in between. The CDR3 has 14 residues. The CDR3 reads CASSYFGAGYGYTF. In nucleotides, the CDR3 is TGTGCCAGCAGTTACTTCGGGGCAGGATATGGCTACACCTTC.

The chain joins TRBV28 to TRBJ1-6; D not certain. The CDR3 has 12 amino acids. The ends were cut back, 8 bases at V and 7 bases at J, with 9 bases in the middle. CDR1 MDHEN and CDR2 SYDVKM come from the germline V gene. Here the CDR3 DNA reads TGTGCCAGCGGGCAGATGAATTCACCCCTCCACTTT. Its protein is CASGQMNSPLHF.

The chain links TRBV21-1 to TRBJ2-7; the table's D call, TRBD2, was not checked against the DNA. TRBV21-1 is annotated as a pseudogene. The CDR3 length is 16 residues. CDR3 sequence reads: CASSIKDSLSSYEQYF. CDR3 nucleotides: TGTGCCAGCAGCATTAAGGACTCGCTGAGTTCCTACGAGCAGTACTTC.

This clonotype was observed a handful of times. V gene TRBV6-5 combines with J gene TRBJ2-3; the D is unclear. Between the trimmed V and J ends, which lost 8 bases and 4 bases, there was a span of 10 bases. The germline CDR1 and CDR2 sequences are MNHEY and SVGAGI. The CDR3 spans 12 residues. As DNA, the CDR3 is TGTGCCAGCGGGGTTTTGGCAGATACGCAGTATTTT. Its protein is CASGVLADTQYF.

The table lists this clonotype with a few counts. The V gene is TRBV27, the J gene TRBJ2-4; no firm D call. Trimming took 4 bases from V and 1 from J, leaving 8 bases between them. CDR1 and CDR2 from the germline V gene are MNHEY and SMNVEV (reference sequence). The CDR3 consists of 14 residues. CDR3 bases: TGTGCCAGCAGTTCGCGTGGGGCCAAAAACATTCAGTACTTC. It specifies CASSSRGAKNIQYF.

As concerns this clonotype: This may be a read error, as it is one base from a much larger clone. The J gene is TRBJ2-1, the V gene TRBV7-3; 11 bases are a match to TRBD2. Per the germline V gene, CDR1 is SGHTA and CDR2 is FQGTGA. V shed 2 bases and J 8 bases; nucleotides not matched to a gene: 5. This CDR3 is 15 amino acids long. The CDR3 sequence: CASSLPTSGSDEQFF. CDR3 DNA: TGTGCCAGCAGCTTACCCACTAGCGGGAGTGATGAGCAGTTCTTC.

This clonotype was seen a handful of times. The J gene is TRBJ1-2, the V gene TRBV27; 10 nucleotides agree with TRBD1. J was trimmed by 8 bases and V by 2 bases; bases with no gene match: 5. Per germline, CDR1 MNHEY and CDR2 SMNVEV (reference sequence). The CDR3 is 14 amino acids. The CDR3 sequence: CASSLLTGGAGYTF. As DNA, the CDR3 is TGTGCCAGCAGTTTACTGACAGGGGGCGCGGGCTACACCTTC.

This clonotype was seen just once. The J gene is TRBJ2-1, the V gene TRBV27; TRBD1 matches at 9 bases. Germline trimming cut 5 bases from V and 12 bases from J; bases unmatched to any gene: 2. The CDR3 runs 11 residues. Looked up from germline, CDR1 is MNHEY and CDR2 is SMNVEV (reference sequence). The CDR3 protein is CASSQGQGQFF. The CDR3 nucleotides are TGTGCCAGCAGTCAGGGACAGGGGCAGTTCTTC.

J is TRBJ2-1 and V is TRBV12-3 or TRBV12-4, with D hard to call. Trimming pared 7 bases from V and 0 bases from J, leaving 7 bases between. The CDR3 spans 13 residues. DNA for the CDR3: TGTGCCAGCAAGCATAGCTCCTACAATGAGCAGTTCTTC. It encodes CASKHSSYNEQFF.

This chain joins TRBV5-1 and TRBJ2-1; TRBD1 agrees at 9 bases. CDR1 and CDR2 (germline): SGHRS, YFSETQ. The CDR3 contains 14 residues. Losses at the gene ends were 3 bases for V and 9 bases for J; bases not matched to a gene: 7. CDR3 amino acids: CASSSQGASGEQFF. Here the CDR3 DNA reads TGCGCCAGCAGCTCACAGGGGGCTTCAGGTGAGCAGTTCTTC.

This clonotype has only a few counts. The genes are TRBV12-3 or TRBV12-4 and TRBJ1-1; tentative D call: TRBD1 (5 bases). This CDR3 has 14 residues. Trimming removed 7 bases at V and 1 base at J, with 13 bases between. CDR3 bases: TGTGCCAGCACCACGGGGCGTGAGAACACTGAAGCTTTCTTT. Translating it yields CASTTGRENTEAFF.

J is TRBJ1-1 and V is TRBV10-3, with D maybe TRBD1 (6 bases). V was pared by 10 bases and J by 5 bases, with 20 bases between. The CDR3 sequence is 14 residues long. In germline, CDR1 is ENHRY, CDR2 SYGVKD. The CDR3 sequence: CATNRGGETTEAFF. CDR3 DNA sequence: TGTGCCACAAACCGAGGGGGTGAGACTACTGAAGCTTTCTTT.

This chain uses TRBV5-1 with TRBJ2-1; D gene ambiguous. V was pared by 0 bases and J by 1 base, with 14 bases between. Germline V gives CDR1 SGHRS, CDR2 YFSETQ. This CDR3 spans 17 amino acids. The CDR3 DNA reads TGCGCCAGCAGCTTGGTAGGTGTTGGCGGATCCTACAATGAGCAGTTCTTC. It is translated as CASSLVGVGGSYNEQFF.

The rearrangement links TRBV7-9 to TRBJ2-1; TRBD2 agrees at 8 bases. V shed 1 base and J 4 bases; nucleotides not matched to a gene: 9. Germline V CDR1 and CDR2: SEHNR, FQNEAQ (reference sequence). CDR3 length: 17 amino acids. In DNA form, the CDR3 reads TGTGCCAGCAGCTTAGGGGAGAACGGGGGGGCGTACAATGAGCAGTTCTTC. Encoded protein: CASSLGENGGAYNEQFF.

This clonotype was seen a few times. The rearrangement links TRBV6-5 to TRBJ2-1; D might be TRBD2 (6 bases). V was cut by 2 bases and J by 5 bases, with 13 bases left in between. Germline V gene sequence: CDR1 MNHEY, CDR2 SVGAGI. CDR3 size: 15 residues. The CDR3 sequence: CASSYEGGPDNEQFF. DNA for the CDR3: TGTGCCAGCAGTTACGAAGGAGGGCCCGACAATGAGCAGTTCTTC.

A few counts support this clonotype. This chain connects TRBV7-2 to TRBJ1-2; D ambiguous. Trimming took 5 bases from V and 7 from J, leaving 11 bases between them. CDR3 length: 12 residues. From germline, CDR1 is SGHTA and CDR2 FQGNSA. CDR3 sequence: CASSPPSFGYTF. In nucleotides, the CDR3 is TGTGCCAGCAGCCCCCCCAGTTTTGGCTACACCTTC. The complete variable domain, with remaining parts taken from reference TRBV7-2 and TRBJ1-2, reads GAGVSQSPSNKVTEKGKDVELRCDPISGHTALYWYRQSLGQGLEFLIYFQGNSAPDKSGLPSDRFSAERTGGSVSTLTIQRTQQEDSAVYLCASSPPSFGYTFGSGTRLTVV.

CDR3: CASSRGGRQTYEQYF. The CDR3 DNA is TGTGCCAGCAGTCGGGGGGGCAGGCAAACCTACGAGCAGTACTTC. The chain is built from TRBV7-9 and TRBJ2-5, with 8 bases lining up with TRBD2. The J call may be incorrect, as the DNA end agrees better with TRBJ2-7. CDR1 and CDR2 from the germline V gene are SEHNR and FQNEAQ (reference sequence). The CDR3 extends over 15 amino acids.

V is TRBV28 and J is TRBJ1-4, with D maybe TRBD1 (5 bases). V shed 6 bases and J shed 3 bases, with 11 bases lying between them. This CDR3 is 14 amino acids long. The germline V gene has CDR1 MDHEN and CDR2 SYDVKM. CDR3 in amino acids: CASSSRVANEKLFF. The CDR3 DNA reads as TGTGCCAGCAGCTCCAGGGTGGCTAATGAAAAACTGTTTTTT.